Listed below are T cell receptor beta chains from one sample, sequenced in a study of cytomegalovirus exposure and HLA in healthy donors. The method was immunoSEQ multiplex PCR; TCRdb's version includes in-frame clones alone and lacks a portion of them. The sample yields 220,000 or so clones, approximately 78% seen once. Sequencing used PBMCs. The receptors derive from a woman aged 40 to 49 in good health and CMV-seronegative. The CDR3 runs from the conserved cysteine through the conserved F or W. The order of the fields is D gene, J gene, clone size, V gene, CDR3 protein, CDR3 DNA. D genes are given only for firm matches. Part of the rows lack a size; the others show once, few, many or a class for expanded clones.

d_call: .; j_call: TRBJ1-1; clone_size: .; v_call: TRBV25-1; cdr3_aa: CASSDWQGSMNTEAFF; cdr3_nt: TGTGCCAGCAGTGATTGGCAGGGTTCTATGAACACTGAAGCTTTCTTT
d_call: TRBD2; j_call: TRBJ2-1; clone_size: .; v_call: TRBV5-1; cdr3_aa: CASSNYLAGSYNEQFF; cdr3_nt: TGCGCCAGCAGTAATTACTTAGCGGGCTCCTACAATGAGCAGTTCTTC
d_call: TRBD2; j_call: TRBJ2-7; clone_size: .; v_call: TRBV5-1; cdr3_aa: CASSSAGGSDEQYF; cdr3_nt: TGCGCCAGCAGCTCGGCGGGGGGGAGCGACGAGCAGTACTTC
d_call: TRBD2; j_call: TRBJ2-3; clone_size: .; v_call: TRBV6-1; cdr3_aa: CASSERRAGALDTQYF; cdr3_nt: TGTGCCAGCAGTGAGAGAAGAGCGGGAGCCCTAGATACGCAGTATTTT
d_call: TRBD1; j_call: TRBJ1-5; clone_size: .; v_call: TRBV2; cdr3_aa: CASSDQTGSGQPQHF; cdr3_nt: TGTGCCAGCAGCGATCAGACAGGGTCAGGGCAGCCCCAGCATTTT
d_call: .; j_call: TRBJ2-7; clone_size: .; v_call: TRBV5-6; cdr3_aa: CASSLETGEQYF; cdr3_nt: TGTGCCAGCAGCCTAGAGACAGGCGAGCAGTACTTC
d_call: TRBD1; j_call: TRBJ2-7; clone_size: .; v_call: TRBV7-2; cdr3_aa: CASSPRGSSYEQYF; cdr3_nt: TGTGCCAGCAGCCCCAGGGGGAGTTCCTACGAGCAGTACTTC
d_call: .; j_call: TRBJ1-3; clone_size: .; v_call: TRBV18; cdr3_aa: CASCPREDSNTIYF; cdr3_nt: TGTGCCAGCTGCCCACGGGAAGATTCAAACACCATATATTTT
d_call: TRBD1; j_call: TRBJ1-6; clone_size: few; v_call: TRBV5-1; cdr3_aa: CASSYNSGQGSRMSPLHF; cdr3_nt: TGCGCCAGCAGCTATAACTCGGGACAGGGGAGTAGAATGTCACCCCTCCACTTT
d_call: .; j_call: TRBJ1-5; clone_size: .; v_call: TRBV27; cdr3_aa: CASSTRGAVQPQHF; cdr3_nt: TGTGCCAGCAGTACCAGGGGAGCCGTTCAGCCCCAGCATTTT
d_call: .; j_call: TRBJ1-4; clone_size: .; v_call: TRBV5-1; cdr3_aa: CASSSAERGEKLFF; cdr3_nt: TGCGCCAGCAGCTCGGCCGAGCGGGGTGAAAAACTGTTTTTT
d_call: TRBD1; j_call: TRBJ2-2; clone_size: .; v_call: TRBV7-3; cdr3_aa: CASSRTGVTGELFF; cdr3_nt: TGTGCCAGCAGCAGGACAGGGGTCACCGGGGAGCTGTTTTTT
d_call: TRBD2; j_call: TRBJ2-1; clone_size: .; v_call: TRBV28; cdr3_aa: CAGNPSGSKDEQFF; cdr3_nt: TGTGCCGGCAACCCCAGCGGGAGTAAGGATGAGCAGTTCTTC
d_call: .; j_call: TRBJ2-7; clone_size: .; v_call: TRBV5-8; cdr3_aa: CASSRIGQPHEQYF; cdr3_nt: TGTGCCAGCAGCAGAATCGGACAGCCCCACGAGCAGTACTTC
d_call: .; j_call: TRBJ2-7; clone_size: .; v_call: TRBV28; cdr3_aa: CASSLRVVSYEQYF; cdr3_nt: TGTGCCAGCAGTTTGCGTGTCGTCTCCTACGAGCAGTACTTC
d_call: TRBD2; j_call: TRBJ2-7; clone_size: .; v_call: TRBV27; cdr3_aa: CASSLLAGEYEQYF; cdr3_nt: TGTGCCAGCAGTTTATTGGCGGGAGAATACGAGCAGTACTTC
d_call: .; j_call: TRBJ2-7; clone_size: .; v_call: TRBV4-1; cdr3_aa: CASSPDTLAYEQYF; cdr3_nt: TGCGCCAGCAGCCCGGACACGCTAGCCTACGAGCAGTACTTC
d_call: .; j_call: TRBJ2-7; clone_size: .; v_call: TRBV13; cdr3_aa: CASSRRGGNYEQYF; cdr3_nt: TGTGCCAGCAGCCGGAGGGGCGGGAACTACGAGCAGTACTTC
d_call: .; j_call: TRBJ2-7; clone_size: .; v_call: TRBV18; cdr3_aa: CASSPPGASYEQYF; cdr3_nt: TGTGCCAGCTCACCTCCAGGGGCTTCCTACGAGCAGTACTTC
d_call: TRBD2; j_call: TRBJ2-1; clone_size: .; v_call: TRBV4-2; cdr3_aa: CASSQGPSGGGRSGEQFF; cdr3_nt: TGTGCCAGCAGCCAAGGCCCGTCCGGTGGCGGGAGGTCGGGTGAGCAGTTCTTC
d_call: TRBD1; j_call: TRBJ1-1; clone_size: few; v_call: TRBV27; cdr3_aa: CASLRTGFTEAFF; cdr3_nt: TGTGCCAGCCTACGGACAGGGTTTACTGAAGCTTTCTTT
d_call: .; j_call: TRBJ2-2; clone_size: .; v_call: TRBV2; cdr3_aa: CASSGLSSRNRELFF; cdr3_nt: TGTGCCAGCAGCGGTCTCTCTAGCCGTAATAGGGAGCTGTTTTTT
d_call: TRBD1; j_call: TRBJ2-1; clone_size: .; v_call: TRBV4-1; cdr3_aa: CASSQSPGQGLDEQFF; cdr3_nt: TGCGCCAGCAGCCAAAGTCCGGGACAGGGGTTAGATGAGCAGTTCTTC
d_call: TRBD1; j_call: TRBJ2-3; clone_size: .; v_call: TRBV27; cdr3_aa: CASSPTTGHTDTQYF; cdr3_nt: TGTGCCAGCAGCCCCACGACAGGGCACACAGATACGCAGTATTTT
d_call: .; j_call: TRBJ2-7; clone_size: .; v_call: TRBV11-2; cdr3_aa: CASSLRGNSEQYF; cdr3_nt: TGTGCCAGCAGCTTAAGGGGGAACAGCGAGCAGTACTTC
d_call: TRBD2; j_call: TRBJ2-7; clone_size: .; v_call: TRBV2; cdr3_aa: CASGDPGLAGHEQYF; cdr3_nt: TGTGCCAGCGGCGACCCGGGACTAGCTGGCCACGAGCAGTACTTC
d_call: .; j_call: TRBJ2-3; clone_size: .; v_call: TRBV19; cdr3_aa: CASSIGGRGTDTQYF; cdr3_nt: TGTGCCAGTAGTATTGGAGGGAGAGGAACAGATACGCAGTATTTT
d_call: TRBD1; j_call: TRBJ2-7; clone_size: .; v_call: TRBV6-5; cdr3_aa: CASSYNRGVYEQYF; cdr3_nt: TGTGCCAGCAGTTATAACAGGGGGGTTTACGAGCAGTACTTC
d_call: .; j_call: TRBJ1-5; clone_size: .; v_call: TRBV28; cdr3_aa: CASRPKIAQPQHF; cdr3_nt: TGTGCCAGCAGACCTAAGATTGCTCAGCCCCAGCATTTT
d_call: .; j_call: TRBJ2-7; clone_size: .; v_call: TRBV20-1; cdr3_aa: CSARRDYEQYF; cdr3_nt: TGCAGTGCTAGGCGGGATTACGAGCAGTACTTC
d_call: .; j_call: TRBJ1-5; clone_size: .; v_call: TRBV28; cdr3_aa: CASKRRQMSNQPQHF; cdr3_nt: TGTGCCAGCAAGAGGAGACAGATGAGCAATCAGCCCCAGCATTTT
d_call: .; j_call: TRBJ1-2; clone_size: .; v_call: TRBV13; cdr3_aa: CASSPITTAGSFYGYTF; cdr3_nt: TGTGCCAGCAGCCCGATTACGACAGCAGGCAGTTTCTATGGCTACACCTTC